This T cell receptor (beta chain) was sequenced for a study of blood T cell repertoires in COVID-19. Looking at the study overall: Donors in the United States, Italy and Spain gave samples during acute or convalescent COVID-19. PBMCs, B-cell-depleted T cells, or T cells were the source of the cDNA or gDNA that made up the material.

On this clone: The sample carries other DNA sequences with the same CDR3.

Authors' processing steps: Counts of nucleated cells, estimated from reference gene primer amplification, were obtained. Repertoires were generated with immunoSEQ multiplex PCR, while TCRdb's copy carries only in-frame clones and drops some. The D gene and trimming were derived from the DNA, and the V and J assignments and clone size from that table. The sample lists about 200,000 clones, 80% occurring once. From germline, CDR1 is SNHLY and CDR2 FYNNEI. CDR3 length: 14 residues. The V and J ends lost 2 bases and 1 base respectively, with 6 bases between them. Sequences were obtained from peripheral blood. This receptor was taken from a woman aged 65 to 85 with acute or convalescent COVID-19. This chain links TRBV2 with TRBJ1-5; tentative D call: TRBD1 (6 bases). In nucleotides, the CDR3 is TGTGCCAGCAGTGAAAGGGGGAGCAATCAGCCCCAGCATTTT. It codes for CASSERGSNQPQHF.